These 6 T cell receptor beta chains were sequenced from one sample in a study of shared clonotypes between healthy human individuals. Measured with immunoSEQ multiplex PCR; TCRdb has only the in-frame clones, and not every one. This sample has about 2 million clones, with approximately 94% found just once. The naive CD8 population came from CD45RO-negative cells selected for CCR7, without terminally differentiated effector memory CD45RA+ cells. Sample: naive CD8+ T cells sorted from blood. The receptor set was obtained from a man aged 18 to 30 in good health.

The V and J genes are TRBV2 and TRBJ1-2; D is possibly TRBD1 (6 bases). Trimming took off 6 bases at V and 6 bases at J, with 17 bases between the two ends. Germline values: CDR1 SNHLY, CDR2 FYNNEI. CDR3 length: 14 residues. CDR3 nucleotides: TGTGCCAGCAGCTCCCCCGAAGGGGGGGATGGCTACACCTTC. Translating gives CASSSPEGGDGYTF.

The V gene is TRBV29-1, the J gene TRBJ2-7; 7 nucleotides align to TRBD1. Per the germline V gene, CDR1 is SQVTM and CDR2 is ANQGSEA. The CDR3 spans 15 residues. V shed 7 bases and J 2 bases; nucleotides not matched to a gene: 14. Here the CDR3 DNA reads TGCAGCGGCACCGGAGACCGGGACAGCCCCTACGAGCAGTACTTC. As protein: CSGTGDRDSPYEQYF.

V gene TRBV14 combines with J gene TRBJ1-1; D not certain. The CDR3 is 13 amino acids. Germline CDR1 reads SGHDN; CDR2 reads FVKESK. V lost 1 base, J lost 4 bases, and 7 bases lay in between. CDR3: CASSQVKITEAFF. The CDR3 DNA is TGTGCCAGCAGCCAAGTTAAAATCACTGAAGCTTTCTTT. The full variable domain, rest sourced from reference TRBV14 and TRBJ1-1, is EAGVTQFPSHSVIEKGQTVTLRCDPISGHDNLYWYRRVMGKEIKFLLHFVKESKQDESGMPNNRFLAERTGGTYSTLKVQPAELEDSGVYFCASSQVKITEAFFGQGTRLTVV.

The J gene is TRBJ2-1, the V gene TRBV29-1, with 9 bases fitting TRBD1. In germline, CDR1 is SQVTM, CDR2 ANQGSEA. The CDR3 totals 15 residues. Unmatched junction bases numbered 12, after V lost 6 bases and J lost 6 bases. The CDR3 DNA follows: TGCAGCGTGGAACCGGGACAGGGAATCCTCAATGAGCAGTTCTTC. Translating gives CSVEPGQGILNEQFF.

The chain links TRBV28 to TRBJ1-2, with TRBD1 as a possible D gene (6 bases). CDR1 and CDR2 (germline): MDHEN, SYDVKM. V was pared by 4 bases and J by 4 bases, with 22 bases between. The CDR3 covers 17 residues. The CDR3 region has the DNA TGTGCCAGCAGTTCCTTAACAAACCAGGGGATTGGCTATGGCTACACCTTC. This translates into CASSSLTNQGIGYGYTF.

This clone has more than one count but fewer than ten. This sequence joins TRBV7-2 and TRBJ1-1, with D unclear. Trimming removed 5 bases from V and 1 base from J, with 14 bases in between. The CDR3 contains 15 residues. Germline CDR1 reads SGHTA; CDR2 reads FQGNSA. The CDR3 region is CASSTPVDSNTEAFF. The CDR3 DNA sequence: TGTGCCAGCAGCACCCCGGTAGACTCGAACACTGAAGCTTTCTTT.